This TCR beta chain was profiled in a study of blood T cell repertoires in COVID-19. The CDR3 contains 13 residues. CDR1 SGHVS and CDR2 FNYEAQ come from the germline V gene. The V gene lost 2 bases and the J gene lost 7 bases, with 9 bases spanning the gap. The assay was immunoSEQ multiplex PCR, and TCRdb's table has in-frame clones only and misses some. Among some 220,000 clones listed, 82% were seen once. Input material: peripheral blood. The chain joins TRBV7-6 to TRBJ1-5; D not resolved. This TCR was recovered from a woman aged 65 to 85 with COVID-19, enrolled during active disease. The CDR3 DNA is TGTGCCAGCAGCTTACGGGGAGGGCAGCCCCAGCATTTT. Translated: CASSLRGGQPQHF.